The subject of this entry is one T cell receptor beta chain. Its antigen remains unidentified. The data stem from a study of cytomegalovirus exposure and HLA in healthy donors. At the level of the study: Genotyping showed roughly 76% of 398 donors falling in the Caucasian-associated ancestry cluster.

Study results and caveats: HLA alleles showed associations with 16,951 TCR beta sequences in a later analysis, at a 0.05 false discovery rate.

Germline V gene sequence: CDR1 SQVTM, CDR2 ANQGSEA. Trimming shortened V by 4 bases and J by 4 bases, and 7 bases separated the two germline ends. The CDR3 has 12 residues. Both 60 Vbeta primers and 13 Jbeta primers went into the PCR. Libraries were prepared by immunoSEQ multiplex PCR; TCRdb keeps only in-frame clonotypes and omits some of them. This sample has under 200,000 clones; approximately 70% occur once, and the top ten carry less than 3.5%. Sequenced material: PBMCs. V gene TRBV29-1 combines with J gene TRBJ1-4; D gene uncertain. This TCR derives from a woman aged 35 to 49 in good health and CMV-seropositive. The CDR3 spells CSVVQNNEKLFF. The CDR3, as DNA: TGCAGCGTTGTACAGAATAATGAAAAACTGTTTTTT. Full variable domain (outside the CDR3, taken from reference TRBV29-1 and TRBJ1-4): SAVISQKPSRDICQRGTSLTIQCQVDSQVTMMFWYRQQPGQSLTLIATANQGSEATYESGFVIDKFPISRPNLTFSTLTVSNMSPEDSSIYLCSVVQNNEKLFFGSGTQLSVL.